This T cell receptor beta chain emerged from a study of blood T cell repertoires in COVID-19. About the research overall: The cDNA or gDNA used as material had been derived from T cells, B-cell-depleted T cells, or PBMCs.

The assay was immunoSEQ multiplex PCR, and TCRdb's table has in-frame clones only and misses some. The sample includes about 160,000 clones, 70% to 80% of them seen just once. Trimming at V came to 4 bases and at J to 6 bases, leaving 9 bases not matched to a gene. The CDR3 runs 15 residues. Germline CDR1 is LGHNA and CDR2 is YSLEER. Sequenced: peripheral blood. The source of this sequence is an older woman with COVID-19, enrolled during active disease. The chain combines TRBV4-3 with TRBJ2-1, with 7 bases identical to TRBD2. CDR3 sequence (DNA): TGCGCCAGCAGCCCACTGACTAGCCTCGGCAATGAGCAGTTCTTC. It codes for CASSPLTSLGNEQFF.